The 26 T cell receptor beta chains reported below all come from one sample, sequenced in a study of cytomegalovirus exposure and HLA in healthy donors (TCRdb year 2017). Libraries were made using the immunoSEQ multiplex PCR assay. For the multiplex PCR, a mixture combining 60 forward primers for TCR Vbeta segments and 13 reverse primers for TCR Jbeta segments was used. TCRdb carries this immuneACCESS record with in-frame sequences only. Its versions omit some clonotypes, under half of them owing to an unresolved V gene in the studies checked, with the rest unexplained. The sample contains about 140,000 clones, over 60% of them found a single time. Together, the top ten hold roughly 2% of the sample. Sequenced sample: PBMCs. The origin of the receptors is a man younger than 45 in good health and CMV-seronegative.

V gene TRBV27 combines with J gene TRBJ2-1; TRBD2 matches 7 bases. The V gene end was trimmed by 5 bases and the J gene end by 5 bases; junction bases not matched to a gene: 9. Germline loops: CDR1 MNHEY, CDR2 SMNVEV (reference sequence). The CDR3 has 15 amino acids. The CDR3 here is CASSLRTRLNNEQFF. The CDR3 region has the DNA TGTGCCAGCAGTCTCCGGACTAGACTTAACAATGAGCAGTTCTTC.

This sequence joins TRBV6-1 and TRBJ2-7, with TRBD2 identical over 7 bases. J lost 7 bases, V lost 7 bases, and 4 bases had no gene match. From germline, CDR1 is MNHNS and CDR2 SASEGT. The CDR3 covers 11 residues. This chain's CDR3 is CASIGGGEQYF. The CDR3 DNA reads TGTGCCAGCATTGGGGGAGGGGAGCAGTACTTC.

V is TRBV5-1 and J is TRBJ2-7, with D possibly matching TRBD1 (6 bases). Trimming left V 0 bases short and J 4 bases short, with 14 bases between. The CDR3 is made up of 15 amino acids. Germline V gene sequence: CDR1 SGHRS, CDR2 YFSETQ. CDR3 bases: TGCGCCAGCAGCTTGGCAGGGGCCGACGTTTACGAGCAGTACTTC. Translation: CASSLAGADVYEQYF.

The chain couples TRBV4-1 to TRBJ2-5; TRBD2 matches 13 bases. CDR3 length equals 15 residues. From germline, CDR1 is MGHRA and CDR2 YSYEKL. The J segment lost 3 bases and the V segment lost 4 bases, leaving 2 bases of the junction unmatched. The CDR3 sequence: CASSLGTSGKETQYF. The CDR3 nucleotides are TGCGCCAGCAGCCTCGGGACTAGCGGGAAAGAGACCCAGTACTTC.

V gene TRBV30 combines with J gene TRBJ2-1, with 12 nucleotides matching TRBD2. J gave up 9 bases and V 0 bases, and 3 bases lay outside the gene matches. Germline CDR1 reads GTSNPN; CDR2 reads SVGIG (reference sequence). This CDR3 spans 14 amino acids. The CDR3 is CAWSVRLAGVEQFF. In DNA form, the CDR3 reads TGTGCCTGGAGTGTACGACTAGCGGGAGTTGAGCAGTTCTTC.

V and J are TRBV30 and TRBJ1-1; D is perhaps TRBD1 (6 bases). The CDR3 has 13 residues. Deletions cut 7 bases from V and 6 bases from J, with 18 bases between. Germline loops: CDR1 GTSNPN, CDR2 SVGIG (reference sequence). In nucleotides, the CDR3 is TGTGCCTCGAGACAGGAGATGTGGTCTGAAGCTTTCTTT. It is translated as CASRQEMWSEAFF.

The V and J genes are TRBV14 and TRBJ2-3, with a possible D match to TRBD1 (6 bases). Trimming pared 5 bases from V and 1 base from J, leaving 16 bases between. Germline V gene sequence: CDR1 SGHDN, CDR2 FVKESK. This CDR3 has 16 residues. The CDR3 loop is CASSMLQGRGTDTQYF. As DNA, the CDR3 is TGTGCCAGCAGCATGCTCCAGGGGAGAGGCACAGATACGCAGTATTTT.

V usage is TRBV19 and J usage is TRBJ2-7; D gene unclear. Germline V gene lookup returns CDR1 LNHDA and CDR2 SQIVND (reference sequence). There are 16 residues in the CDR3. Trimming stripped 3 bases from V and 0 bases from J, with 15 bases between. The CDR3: CASSMLFSQLSYEQYF. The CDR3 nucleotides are TGTGCCAGTAGTATGCTTTTTAGCCAGCTCTCCTACGAGCAGTACTTC.

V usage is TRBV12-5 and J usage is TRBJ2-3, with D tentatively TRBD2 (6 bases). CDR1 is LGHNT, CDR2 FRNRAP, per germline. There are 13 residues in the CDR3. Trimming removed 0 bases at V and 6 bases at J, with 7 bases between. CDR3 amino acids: CASGLVLADTQYF. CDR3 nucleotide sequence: TGTGCTAGTGGTTTGGTACTAGCCGATACGCAGTATTTT.

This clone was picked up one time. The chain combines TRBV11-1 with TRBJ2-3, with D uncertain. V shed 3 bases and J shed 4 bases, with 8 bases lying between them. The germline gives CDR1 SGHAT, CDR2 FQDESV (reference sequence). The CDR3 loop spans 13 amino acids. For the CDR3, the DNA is TGTGCCAGCAGCTTCGTCACACCAGATACGCAGTATTTT. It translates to CASSFVTPDTQYF.

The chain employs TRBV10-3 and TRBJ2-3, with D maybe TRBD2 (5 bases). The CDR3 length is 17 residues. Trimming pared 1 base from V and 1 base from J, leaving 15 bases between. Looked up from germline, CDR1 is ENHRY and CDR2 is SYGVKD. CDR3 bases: TGTGCCATCAGTGAGTTATGGGAGAAAGCCCGCACAGATACGCAGTATTTT. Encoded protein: CAISELWEKARTDTQYF.

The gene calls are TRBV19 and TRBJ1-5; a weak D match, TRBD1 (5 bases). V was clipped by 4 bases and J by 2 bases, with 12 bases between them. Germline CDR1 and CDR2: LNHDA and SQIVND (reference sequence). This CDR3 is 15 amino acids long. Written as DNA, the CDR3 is TGTGCCAGTAGTACCTCCGGGGGTGGCAATCAGCCCCAGCATTTT. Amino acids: CASSTSGGGNQPQHF.

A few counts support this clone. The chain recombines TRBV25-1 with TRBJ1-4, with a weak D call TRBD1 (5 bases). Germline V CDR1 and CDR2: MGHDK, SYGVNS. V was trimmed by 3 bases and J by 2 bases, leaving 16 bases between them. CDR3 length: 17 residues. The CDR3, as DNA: TGTGCCAGCAGTGATTACGCCCAGGGAACGACTAATGAAAAACTGTTTTTT. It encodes CASSDYAQGTTNEKLFF.

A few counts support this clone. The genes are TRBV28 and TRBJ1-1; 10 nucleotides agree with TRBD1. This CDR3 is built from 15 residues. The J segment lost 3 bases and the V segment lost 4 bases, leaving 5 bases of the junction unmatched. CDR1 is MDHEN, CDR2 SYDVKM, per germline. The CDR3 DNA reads TGTGCCAGCAGTTCAGGACAGGGGGAGTACACTGAAGCTTTCTTT. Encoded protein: CASSSGQGEYTEAFF.

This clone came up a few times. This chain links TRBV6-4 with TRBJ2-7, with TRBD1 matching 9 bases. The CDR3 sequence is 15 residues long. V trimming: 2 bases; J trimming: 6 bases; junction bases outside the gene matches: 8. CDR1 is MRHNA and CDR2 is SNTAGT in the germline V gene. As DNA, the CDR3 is TGTGCCAGCAGTGACCCGGGGACAGGGATCGGCGAGCAGTACTTC. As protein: CASSDPGTGIGEQYF.

The CDR3 region has the DNA TGTGCCAGCAGCCCGACTAGCGGGGCTGGCGGGGAGACCCAGTACTTC. Amino acid sequence: CASSPTSGAGGETQYF. The genes are TRBV7-3 and TRBJ2-5; the match to TRBD2 covers 11 bases. Losses at the gene ends were 5 bases for V and 5 bases for J; bases not matched to a gene: 10. The CDR3 has 16 amino acids. Looked up from germline, CDR1 is SGHTA and CDR2 is FQGTGA.

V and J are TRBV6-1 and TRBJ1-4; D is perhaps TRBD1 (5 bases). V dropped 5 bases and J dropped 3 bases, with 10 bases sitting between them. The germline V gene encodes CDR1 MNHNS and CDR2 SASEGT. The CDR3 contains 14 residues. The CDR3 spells CASSWGGANEKLFF. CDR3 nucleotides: TGTGCCAGCAGTTGGGGAGGGGCTAATGAAAAACTGTTTTTT.

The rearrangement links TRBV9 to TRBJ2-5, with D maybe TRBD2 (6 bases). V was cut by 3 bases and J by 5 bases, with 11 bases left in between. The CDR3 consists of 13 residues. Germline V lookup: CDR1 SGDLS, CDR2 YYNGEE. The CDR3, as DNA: TGTGCCAGCAGCGAGCGACTAGGGGAGACCCAGTACTTC. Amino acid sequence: CASSERLGETQYF.

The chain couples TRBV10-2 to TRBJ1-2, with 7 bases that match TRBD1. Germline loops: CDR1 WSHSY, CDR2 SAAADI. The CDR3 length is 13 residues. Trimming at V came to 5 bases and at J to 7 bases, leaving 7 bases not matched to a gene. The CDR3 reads CASSWDSVAGYTF. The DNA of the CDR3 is TGCGCCAGCAGTTGGGACAGTGTAGCTGGCTACACCTTC.

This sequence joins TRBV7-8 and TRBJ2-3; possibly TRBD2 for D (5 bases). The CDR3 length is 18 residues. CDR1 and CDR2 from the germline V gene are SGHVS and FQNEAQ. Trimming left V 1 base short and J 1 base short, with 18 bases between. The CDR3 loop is CASSLGHNPEVGTDTQYF. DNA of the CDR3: TGTGCCAGCAGCTTAGGGCACAATCCGGAGGTTGGCACAGATACGCAGTATTTT.

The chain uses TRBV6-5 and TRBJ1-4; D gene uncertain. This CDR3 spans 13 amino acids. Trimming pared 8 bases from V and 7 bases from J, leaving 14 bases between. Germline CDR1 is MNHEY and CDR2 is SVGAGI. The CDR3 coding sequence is TGTGCCAGCGGCCTTGGAGGCGGTGAAAAACTGTTTTTT. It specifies CASGLGGGEKLFF.

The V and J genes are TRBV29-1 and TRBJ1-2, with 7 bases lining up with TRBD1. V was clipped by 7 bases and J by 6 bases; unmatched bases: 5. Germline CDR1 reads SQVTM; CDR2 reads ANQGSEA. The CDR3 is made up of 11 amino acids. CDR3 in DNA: TGCAGCGCCCAAGGGGGCCATGGCTACACCTTC. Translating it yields CSAQGGHGYTF.

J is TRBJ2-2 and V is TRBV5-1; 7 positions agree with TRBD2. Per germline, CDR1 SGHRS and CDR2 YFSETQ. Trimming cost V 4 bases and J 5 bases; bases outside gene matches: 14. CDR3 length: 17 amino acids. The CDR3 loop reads CASSATSSEVGTGELFF. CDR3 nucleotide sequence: TGCGCCAGCAGCGCGACTAGCTCGGAGGTCGGGACCGGGGAGCTGTTTTTT.

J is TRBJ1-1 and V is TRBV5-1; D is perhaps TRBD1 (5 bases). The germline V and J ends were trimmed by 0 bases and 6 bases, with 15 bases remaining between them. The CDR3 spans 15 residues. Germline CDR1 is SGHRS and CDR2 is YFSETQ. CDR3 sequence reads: CASSLAVGRAPEAFF. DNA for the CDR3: TGCGCCAGCAGCTTGGCCGTAGGCAGGGCCCCTGAAGCTTTCTTT. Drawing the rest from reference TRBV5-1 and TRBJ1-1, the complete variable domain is KAGVTQTPRYLIKTRGQQVTLSCSPISGHRSVSWYQQTPGQGLQFLFEYFSETQRNKGNFPGRFSGRQFSNSRSEMNVSTLELGDSALYLCASSLAVGRAPEAFFGQGTRLTVV.

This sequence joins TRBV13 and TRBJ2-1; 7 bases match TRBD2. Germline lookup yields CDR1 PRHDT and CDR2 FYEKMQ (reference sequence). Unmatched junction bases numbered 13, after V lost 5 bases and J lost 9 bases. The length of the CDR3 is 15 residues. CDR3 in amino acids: CASSPTGLVGGEQFF. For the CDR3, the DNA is TGTGCCAGCAGCCCTACCGGACTAGTCGGCGGTGAGCAGTTCTTC. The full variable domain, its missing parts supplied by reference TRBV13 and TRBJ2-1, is AAGVIQSPRHLIKEKRETATLKCYPIPRHDTVYWYQQGPGQDPQFLISFYEKMQSDKGSIPDRFSAQQFSDYHSELNMSSLELGDSALYFCASSPTGLVGGEQFFGPGTRLTVL.

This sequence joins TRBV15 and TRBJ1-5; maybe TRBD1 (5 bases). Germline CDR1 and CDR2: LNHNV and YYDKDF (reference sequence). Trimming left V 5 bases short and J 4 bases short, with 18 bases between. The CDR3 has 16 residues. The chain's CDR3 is CATSGAPGLLNQPQHF. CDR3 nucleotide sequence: TGTGCCACCAGCGGGGCCCCGGGACTGCTAAATCAGCCCCAGCATTTT.